Below are 20 T cell receptor beta chains sequenced from a single sample in a study of regulatory T cells in long-lasting Graves disease. The time point is: persistent/refractory GD, antithyroid drugs over 5 years with positive TRAb. PBMC RNA served as the TCR library source. HTBI primers from iRepertoire and Arm-PCR of CDR3 regions yielded the TCR beta libraries. MiXCR was run by TCRdb on the multiplex PCR reads, yielding one entry per CDR3 protein. The table has more than 650,000 distinct CDR3 sequences, around 30% seen once. Sequencing used peripheral blood mononuclear cells (PBMCs), obtained when the disease was refractory, from a patient treated with antithyroid drugs. These receptors originate from a female donor with Graves disease.

This chain uses TRBV24-1 with TRBJ2-7, with D unclear. The CDR3 covers 13 residues. Trimming stripped 9 bases from V and 5 bases from J, with 16 bases between. Looked up from germline, CDR1 is KGHDR and CDR2 is SFDVKD. The CDR3 nucleotides are TGTGCCACCGGACCGAGGTGGGCAGACGAGCAGTACTTC. Translated: CATGPRWADEQYF.

This rearrangement joins TRBV4-1 to TRBJ2-7, with no clear D. Germline CDR1 and CDR2: MGHRA and YSYEKL. Deletions cut 0 bases from V and 4 bases from J, with 16 bases between. This CDR3 comprises 16 residues. The DNA for the CDR3 is TGCGCCAGCAGCCAAGAGGACCGGGTAGGGCTGTACGAGCAGTACTTC. This gives the protein CASSQEDRVGLYEQYF.

In its sample, this clonotype was seen many times. The J gene is TRBJ1-2, the V gene TRBV5-1, with D hard to call. CDR3 length equals 14 residues. With 0 bases removed from V and 4 bases from J, the gap between germline ends came to 10 bases. CDR1 is SGHRS and CDR2 is YFSETQ in the germline V gene. The CDR3 coding sequence is TGCGCCAGCAGCTTGGGTCAGGTCGGCTATGGCTACACCTTC. Translating it yields CASSLGQVGYGYTF.

The chain has TRBV3-1 and TRBJ1-5; D unclear. The CDR3 is 15 amino acids. Looked up from germline, CDR1 is LGHDT and CDR2 is YNNKEL (reference sequence). V was clipped by 0 bases and J by 9 bases, with 15 bases between them. CDR3 loop: CASSQDGQFPRPQHF. CDR3 nucleotide sequence: TGTGCCAGCAGCCAAGATGGGCAGTTCCCCAGGCCCCAGCATTTT.

This clonotype was observed many times. The chain joins TRBV11-2 to TRBJ2-5; possible D gene TRBD1, 5 bases. Germline loops: CDR1 SGHAT, CDR2 FQNNGV. V shed 2 bases and J shed 3 bases, with 10 bases lying between them. The CDR3 is 14 amino acids. CDR3 amino acids: CASSLRAGKETQYF. The CDR3 nucleotides are TGTGCCAGCAGCTTAAGGGCAGGGAAAGAGACCCAGTACTTC.

V and J are TRBV28 and TRBJ1-5; D is possibly TRBD1 (5 bases). Trimming cost V 4 bases and J 5 bases, with 9 bases left between them. CDR3 length: 13 amino acids. Germline-derived CDR1 and CDR2 are MDHEN and SYDVKM. The CDR3 reads CASSSEGYQPQHF. The CDR3 DNA sequence: TGTGCCAGCAGTTCTGAGGGGTATCAGCCCCAGCATTTT.

The genes are TRBV20-1 and TRBJ2-5, with 13 bases identical to TRBD2. Germline V gene data show CDR1 as DFQATT and CDR2 as SNEGSKA (reference sequence). CDR3 length: 16 residues. V was clipped by 4 bases and J by 5 bases; unmatched bases: 10. CDR3 region: CSATQLAGGLKETQYF. CDR3 sequence (DNA): TGCAGTGCTACTCAACTAGCGGGAGGGCTGAAGGAGACCCAGTACTTC.

The chain uses TRBV19 and TRBJ1-5, with 10 positions matching TRBD1. V shed 7 bases, J shed 1 base, and the junction held 4 bases outside the gene matches. The CDR3 totals 15 residues. Germline V CDR1 and CDR2: LNHDA, SQIVND (reference sequence). The CDR3 DNA sequence: TGTGCCAGTAAACCGACAGGGGGCAGCAATCAGCCCCAGCATTTT. Its protein is CASKPTGGSNQPQHF.

Turning to this clonotype: At one of its ends the junction is not consistent with the germline gene, which may arise from a read error. The rearrangement joins TRBV15 to TRBJ2-4; 12 bases line up with TRBD2. The CDR3 has 13 residues. The germline V gene has CDR1 LNHNV and CDR2 YYDKDF (reference sequence). Written as DNA, the CDR3 is TGTGCCACCAGCAGAAAGACTAGCGGGAGTTGCCACTTC. It specifies CATSRKTSGSCHF.

The V and J genes are TRBV5-1 and TRBJ2-7; D uncertain. From germline, CDR1 is SGHRS and CDR2 YFSETQ. Trimming removed 0 bases from V and 3 bases from J, with 16 bases in between. The CDR3 totals 16 residues. The CDR3 sequence: CASSLASVITDYEQYF. CDR3 nucleotide sequence: TGCGCCAGCAGCTTGGCGAGCGTGATCACGGACTACGAGCAGTACTTC. The full variable domain, its missing parts supplied by reference TRBV5-1 and TRBJ2-7, is KAGVTQTPRYLIKTRGQQVTLSCSPISGHRSVSWYQQTPGQGLQFLFEYFSETQRNKGNFPGRFSGRQFSNSRSEMNVSTLELGDSALYLCASSLASVITDYEQYFGPGTRLTVT.

This chain uses TRBV29-1 with TRBJ1-1, with a possible D match to TRBD1 (6 bases). This CDR3 contains 13 residues. CDR1 and CDR2 from the germline V gene are SQVTM and ANQGSEA. V gave up 4 bases and J gave up 7 bases, with 16 bases separating them. This CDR3 reads CSVGWGGHIEAFF. The CDR3 nucleotides are TGCAGCGTTGGGTGGGGGGGGCACATTGAAGCTTTCTTT.

This clonotype was seen repeatedly, ten times or more. The rearrangement uses TRBV6-1 and TRBJ2-7; a weak D match, TRBD2 (6 bases). CDR1 MNHNS and CDR2 SASEGT come from the germline V gene. Trimming took 3 bases from V and 7 from J, leaving 7 bases between them. The length of the CDR3 is 11 residues. This CDR3 is CASSEGGEQYF. CDR3 in DNA: TGTGCCAGCAGTGAGGGGGGAGAGCAGTACTTC.

The rearrangement uses TRBV12-3 or TRBV12-4 and TRBJ2-2; TRBD2 is a possible D gene (5 bases). The CDR3 extends over 15 amino acids. The ends were cut back, 3 bases at V and 0 bases at J, with 8 bases in the middle. The CDR3: CASSLRAANTGELFF. CDR3 nucleotide sequence: TGTGCCAGCAGTTTGCGGGCCGCGAACACCGGGGAGCTGTTTTTT.

This clonotype was observed a handful of times. This rearrangement joins TRBV11-2 to TRBJ2-3; 11 bases fit TRBD2. J gave up 1 base and V 1 base, and 7 bases lay outside the gene matches. Germline-derived CDR1 and CDR2 are SGHAT and FQNNGV. This CDR3 spans 18 amino acids. The CDR3 DNA is TGTGCCAGCAGCTTAGCCACTAGCGGGAGTATGCGCACAGATACGCAGTATTTT. Protein sequence: CASSLATSGSMRTDTQYF.

This clonotype occurred a few times. This chain joins TRBV3-1 and TRBJ1-1, with D hard to call. This CDR3 region has 15 residues. The V end was cut by 0 bases, the J end by 0 bases, with 8 bases between. CDR1 LGHDT and CDR2 YNNKEL come from the germline V gene (reference sequence). The CDR3 nucleotides read TGTGCCAGCAGCCAAGATGGGAACATGAACACTGAAGCTTTCTTT. Translation gives CASSQDGNMNTEAFF.

This clonotype came up a few times. The V and J genes are TRBV6-1 and TRBJ1-5; TRBD1 agrees at 7 bases. The V segment lost 6 bases and the J segment 6 bases; nucleotides outside the gene matches: 11. This CDR3 has 15 amino acids. Germline-derived CDR1 and CDR2 are MNHNS and SASEGT. CDR3 protein: CASRGASGGGQPQHF. The CDR3 nucleotides are TGTGCCAGCAGGGGGGCCTCAGGGGGAGGTCAGCCCCAGCATTTT.

Ten or more counts support this clonotype. The gene calls are TRBV5-1 and TRBJ2-4; possible D gene TRBD1, 5 bases. Deletions cut 0 bases from V and 6 bases from J, with 13 bases between. Germline assignment: CDR1 SGHRS and CDR2 YFSETQ. CDR3 length equals 15 residues. CDR3 sequence: CASSLGRESPNIQYF. The DNA for the CDR3 is TGCGCCAGCAGCTTGGGCAGGGAAAGTCCAAACATTCAGTACTTC.

This clonotype has ten or more counts. The chain recombines TRBV10-3 with TRBJ1-1, with D uncertain. The V gene's germline CDR1 is ENHRY and CDR2 SYGVKD. The CDR3 contains 12 residues. V lost 2 bases and J lost 5, with 6 bases in between. The chain's CDR3 is CAISEGGTEAFF. The CDR3, as DNA: TGTGCCATCAGTGAGGGAGGGACTGAAGCTTTCTTT.

This clonotype was found a few times. This rearrangement joins TRBV12-3 or TRBV12-4 to TRBJ1-1; the match to TRBD1 covers 11 bases. The CDR3 covers 17 residues. After removal of 6 bases from V and 2 bases from J, the junction contained 11 bases not matched to a gene. DNA of the CDR3: TGTGCCAGCAGCACAAGGACAGGGGGCGAGGGAAACACTGAAGCTTTCTTT. Translating gives CASSTRTGGEGNTEAFF.

In this sample, this clonotype turned up a few times. The V gene is TRBV20-1, the J gene TRBJ2-5; D is possibly TRBD1 (6 bases). Germline-derived CDR1 and CDR2 are DFQATT and SNEGSKA (reference sequence). The germline V and J ends were trimmed by 3 bases and 1 base, with 12 bases remaining between them. This CDR3 contains 14 residues. The CDR3: CSARRGQRQETQYF. The DNA of the CDR3 is TGCAGTGCTAGGAGGGGACAACGCCAAGAGACCCAGTACTTC.